This T cell receptor beta chain was sequenced for a study of cytomegalovirus exposure and HLA in healthy donors. Findings and limits, study-wide: The authors listed roughly 150 TCR beta chains as cytomegalovirus-associated.

60 Vbeta and 13 Jbeta primers were used in PCR. Some clones are missing from TCRdb's copy, which holds only in-frame ones; the method was immunoSEQ multiplex PCR. The sample records 95,000 or so clones, about 86% being singletons. In regard to this clone: Its target is not known.

The sequence was collected from a woman in her 70s in good health and CMV-seropositive. The sequencing sample was made of PBMCs.

This CDR3 reads CASTPTGATDTQYF. The CDR3 DNA follows: TGTGCCAGCACCCCGACTGGGGCCACAGATACGCAGTATTTT. This chain connects TRBV11-2 to TRBJ2-3; D may be TRBD1 (5 bases). Germline V gene data show CDR1 as SGHAT and CDR2 as FQNNGV. The CDR3 sequence is 14 residues long. Trimming took 7 bases from V and 2 from J, leaving 13 bases between them.